The rows below give T cell receptor beta chains drawn from one sample of a study of blood T cell repertoires in COVID-19. Method: immunoSEQ multiplex PCR; TCRdb's copy keeps in-frame clones and lacks some. The sample lists 70,000 or so clones, around 85% occurring once. Sequencing used peripheral blood. The receptor source for this set is a woman over 75 with active or convalescent COVID-19. Both conserved end residues are part of each CDR3. A D gene is named only where the DNA matches it firmly. Expanded clones are given a class, and other clones once, few, many or no size at all.

>TRBD2|few|TRBV14|15|TRBJ2-3
CASSRLAGGPGTQYF
TGTGCCAGCAGCCGACTAGCGGGGGGGCCGGGAACGCAGTATTTT
>-|-|TRBV7-8|14|TRBJ1-5
CASSLRQFNQPQHF
TGTGCCAGCAGCCTCCGACAGTTCAATCAGCCCCAGCATTTT
>TRBD1|-|TRBV30|14|TRBJ1-2
CAWSESGQGYGYTF
TGTGCCTGGAGTGAATCCGGACAGGGCTATGGCTACACCTTC
>-|-|TRBV12-5|18|TRBJ1-6
CASGNWYQTQGPNSPLHF
TGTGCTAGTGGCAATTGGTACCAAACACAGGGCCCGAATTCACCCCTCCACTTT
>-|-|TRBV15|14|TRBJ2-2
CATSRDYGTGELFF
TGTGCCACCAGCAGAGACTATGGCACCGGGGAGCTGTTTTTT
>TRBD1|-|TRBV7-9|17|TRBJ2-5
CASSTNPGTGGFETQYF
TGTGCCAGCAGCACGAATCCCGGGACAGGGGGATTCGAGACCCAGTACTTC
>-|few|TRBV29-1|14|TRBJ2-5
CSVEVWTSQETQYF
TGCAGCGTTGAAGTATGGACAAGCCAAGAGACCCAGTACTTC
>-|-|TRBV7-3|13|TRBJ1-1
CASSLGRNTEAFF
TGTGCCAGCAGTCTAGGGAGGAACACTGAAGCTTTCTTT
>TRBD1|-|TRBV6-5|15|TRBJ1-2
CASSYSGQGTYGYTF
TGTGCCAGCAGTTACTCGGGACAGGGGACCTATGGCTACACCTTC
>TRBD2|-|TRBV7-2|12|TRBJ2-3
CASSWSLAGLFF
TGTGCCAGCAGCTGGTCTTTAGCGGGCTTATTTTTT
>TRBD2|-|TRBV20-1|14|TRBJ2-1
CSASLAGAYNEQFF
TGCAGTGCTAGTTTAGCGGGGGCCTACAATGAGCAGTTCTTC
>TRBD2|-|TRBV9|14|TRBJ2-5
CASSVSGREETQYF
TGTGCCAGCAGCGTCAGCGGGAGAGAAGAGACCCAGTACTTC
>TRBD1|-|TRBV3-1/TRBV3-2|14|TRBJ2-7
CASSAGTGTYEQYF
TGTGCCAGCAGCGCAGGGACAGGGACCTACGAGCAGTACTTC
>-|-|TRBV5-4|16|TRBJ2-7
CASSWNRGQRPSEQYF
TGTGCCAGCAGCTGGAATCGCGGACAGCGCCCCTCCGAGCAGTACTTC
>TRBD1|-|TRBV10-1|16|TRBJ1-5
CASRGTGKITNQPQHF
TGCGCCAGCAGAGGGACAGGGAAGATAACTAATCAGCCCCAGCATTTT
>-|-|TRBV19|14|TRBJ1-5
CASSGGDSNQPQHF
TGTGCCAGTAGTGGAGGGGACAGCAATCAGCCCCAGCATTTT
>TRBD1|-|TRBV10-3|14|TRBJ2-5
CAIRGDRSQETQYF
TGTGCCATCAGGGGGGACAGATCACAAGAGACCCAGTACTTC
>-|-|TRBV3-1/TRBV3-2|14|TRBJ1-1
CASSPDGSHTEAFF
TGTGCCAGCAGCCCCGACGGGTCTCACACTGAAGCTTTCTTT
>-|-|TRBV12-3/TRBV12-4|13|TRBJ2-4
CASSFVEVHIQYF
TGTGCCAGCAGTTTTGTGGAGGTACACATTCAGTACTTC
>-|once|TRBV12-5|15|TRBJ2-5
CASGLVPEGGETQYF
TGTGCTAGTGGTTTGGTACCGGAGGGTGGGGAGACCCAGTACTTC
>-|-|TRBV9|12|TRBJ1-1
CASQGVNTEAFF
TGTGCCAGTCAGGGTGTGAACACTGAAGCTTTCTTT
>-|-|TRBV28|13|TRBJ2-3
CASVRDITDTQYF
TGTGCCAGTGTCCGGGACATCACAGATACGCAGTATTTT
>-|-|TRBV4-3|14|TRBJ2-7
CASSQDRGTYEQYF
TGCGCCAGCAGCCAAGATAGGGGGACCTACGAGCAGTACTTC
>TRBD1|-|TRBV4-1|16|TRBJ2-3
CASSQNRGNMLDTQYF
TGCGCCAGCAGCCAAAACAGGGGGAATATGTTAGATACGCAGTATTTT
>TRBD2|few|TRBV3-1/TRBV3-2|17|TRBJ2-1
CASSQGERGLPYNEQFF
TGTGCCAGCAGCCAAGGGGAGCGGGGTTTGCCCTACAATGAGCAGTTCTTC
>-|once|TRBV7-9|14|TRBJ1-1
CASSLAGVTDEAFF
TGTGCCAGCAGCTTAGCGGGTGTGACAGATGAAGCTTTCTTT
>TRBD1|-|TRBV5-1|16|TRBJ1-4
CASSSTGSATNEKLFF
TGCGCCAGCAGCTCGACAGGGAGTGCAACTAATGAAAAACTGTTTTTT
>-|-|TRBV30|11|TRBJ1-1
CACRPNTEAFF
TGTGCCTGTCGTCCGAACACTGAAGCTTTCTTT